The TCR beta chain under discussion was sequenced for a study of T cell repertoires in cytomegalovirus infection. Study details: Peptides in the study included HLA-C-restricted and HLA-B-restricted CMV epitopes. The public TCR beta signatures pointed to both CMV infection and matching HLA type. Study results and limitations: Dominating the ex vivo response were TCR beta clonotypes that were CMV-specific and HLA-C-restricted. Totalled public TCR beta family frequency picked out people who carried CMV plus the relevant HLA.

Germline V gene data show CDR1 as SEHNR and CDR2 as FQNEAQ (reference sequence). The germline V and J ends were trimmed by 5 bases and 2 bases, with 10 bases remaining between them. CDR3 length: 13 residues. TCRdb re-called the reads with MiXCR, one entry per CDR3 protein. The sample lists hundreds of thousands of distinct CDR3 sequences, about 28% occurring once. As concerns this clonotype: Its specificity is not known.

This chain connects TRBV7-9 to TRBJ2-7, with TRBD1 as a possible D gene (5 bases). The sequence came from a human donor in good health (CMV status not recorded). Some clones in this sample may be carry-over from other donors' samples. The sample here was cultured PBMCs, taken from culture after CMV antigen stimulation. CDR3 DNA sequence: TGTGCCAGCAGCCCTAAGGGGACCTACGAGCAGTACTTC. Translated: CASSPKGTYEQYF.